These T cell receptor beta chains were read from a single sample in a study of cytomegalovirus exposure and HLA in healthy donors. The table came from immunoSEQ multiplex PCR; TCRdb's copy has only in-frame clones and leaves some out. The sample has approximately 110,000 clones. The sample was PBMCs. All receptors come from a man between 40 and 49 years old in good health and CMV-seronegative. CDR3s include the opening cysteine and the closing phenylalanine or tryptophan. Fields, in order: D gene, J gene, V gene, CDR3 DNA, CDR3 protein. The D gene is left open where the match is weak.

D: TRBD1
J: TRBJ1-2
V: TRBV19
DNA: TGTGCCAGTAGTATGCGGGACAGGAATGGCTACACCTTC
CDR3: CASSMRDRNGYTF

D: NA
J: TRBJ2-1
V: TRBV10-3
DNA: TGTGCCATCAGTGAGTCTGGTAGCGGAGGTGTACAGAATGAGCAGTTCTTC
CDR3: CAISESGSGGVQNEQFF

D: TRBD1
J: TRBJ2-2
V: TRBV28
DNA: TGTGCCAGCAGTTTAAGGGGGACAGGGTTTGACGGGGAGCTGTTTTTT
CDR3: CASSLRGTGFDGELFF

D: NA
J: TRBJ2-5
V: TRBV7-9
DNA: TGTGCCAGCAGCTTCCTAGGTTCGCGCGAGACCCAGTACTTC
CDR3: CASSFLGSRETQYF

D: TRBD1
J: TRBJ1-1
V: TRBV14
DNA: TGTGCCAGCAGCCAGATGGGGACAGCGGCTCCCGCTTCGGAAGCTTTCTTT
CDR3: CASSQMGTAAPASEAFF

D: TRBD1
J: TRBJ1-1
V: TRBV10-3
DNA: TGTGCCATCAGTGCCCCGACAGGGGCGCTGAACACTGAAGCTTTCTTT
CDR3: CAISAPTGALNTEAFF

D: TRBD1
J: TRBJ1-1
V: TRBV30
DNA: TGTGCCTGGACCTTTACAGGGGAGTACACTGAAGCTTTCTTT
CDR3: CAWTFTGEYTEAFF

D: TRBD2
J: TRBJ2-5
V: TRBV7-7
DNA: TGTGCTAGCAGCCGGAGACTAGCGGGAGAAGAGACCCAGTACTTC
CDR3: CASSRRLAGEETQYF

D: NA
J: TRBJ1-4
V: TRBV5-5
DNA: TGTGCCAGCTCGGACAGAAACCCAACTAATGAAAAACTGTTTTTT
CDR3: CASSDRNPTNEKLFF

D: TRBD2
J: TRBJ2-2
V: TRBV7-2
DNA: TGTGCCAGCAGCCCGGGACTAGCAGCGAACACCGGGGAGCTGTTTTTT
CDR3: CASSPGLAANTGELFF

D: TRBD1
J: TRBJ2-2
V: TRBV11-2
DNA: TGTGCCAGCAGCGCGAGACAGGGGGCCGCGAACACCGGGGAGCTGTTTTTT
CDR3: CASSARQGAANTGELFF

D: TRBD1
J: TRBJ2-5
V: TRBV27
DNA: TGTGCCAGCAGTCCGGCGGGACAGGGTGGCAAGGGGGACCAGTACTTC
CDR3: CASSPAGQGGKGDQYF

D: TRBD2
J: TRBJ2-7
V: TRBV7-8
DNA: TGTGCCAGCAGCTTTACAGGACTAGCGGGTTTCAGCTCCTACGAGCAGTACTTC
CDR3: CASSFTGLAGFSSYEQYF

D: TRBD2
J: TRBJ2-1
V: TRBV19
DNA: TGTGCCAGCCGGGGACTAGCGGCCTACAATGAGCAGTTCTTC
CDR3: CASRGLAAYNEQFF

D: NA
J: TRBJ1-2
V: TRBV6-4
DNA: TGTGCCAGCAGCCCCTTGGCGCAGGGTGGGGGCTACACCTTC
CDR3: CASSPLAQGGGYTF

D: NA
J: TRBJ1-1
V: TRBV5-4
DNA: TGTGCCAGCAGCCGACAGCTAGGGGATGAAGCTTTCTTT
CDR3: CASSRQLGDEAFF

D: TRBD2
J: TRBJ2-7
V: TRBV19
DNA: TGTGCCAGTAGTATCCTAGCGGGGGGGGACTACGAGCAGTACTTC
CDR3: CASSILAGGDYEQYF

D: NA
J: TRBJ2-7
V: TRBV5-8
DNA: TGTGCCAGCATTTCGCCCCACAGAACCTACGAGCAGTACTTC
CDR3: CASISPHRTYEQYF

D: TRBD1
J: TRBJ1-3
V: TRBV7-8
DNA: TGTGCCAGCACCCTCAGGGGGAACGGAAACACCATATATTTT
CDR3: CASTLRGNGNTIYF

D: TRBD1
J: TRBJ2-3
V: TRBV6-1
DNA: TGTGCCAGCAGCACTGGGACAGTTGCGCAGTATTTT
CDR3: CASSTGTVAQYF

D: NA
J: TRBJ1-3
V: TRBV6-1
DNA: TGTGCCAGCAGTGAGAGCGGGAGCTCTGGAAACACCATATATTTT
CDR3: CASSESGSSGNTIYF

D: NA
J: TRBJ2-7
V: TRBV6-6
DNA: TGTGCCAGCAGGTGGCAGGAGGTTTCCTACGAGCAGTACTTC
CDR3: CASRWQEVSYEQYF

D: NA
J: TRBJ2-3
V: TRBV5-6
DNA: TGTGCCAGCAGCTTGCTCAGGACAGATACGCAGTATTTT
CDR3: CASSLLRTDTQYF

D: TRBD1
J: TRBJ2-7
V: TRBV6-5
DNA: TGTGCCAGCAGTTTGGGACAGAACTCCTACGAGCAGTACTTC
CDR3: CASSLGQNSYEQYF

D: TRBD2
J: TRBJ2-7
V: TRBV10-3
DNA: TGTGCCATCAGTGAGACCACCCTTCCGGGACTAGCTACGAACTCGAACTACGAGCAGTACTTC
CDR3: CAISETTLPGLATNSNYEQYF

D: TRBD1
J: TRBJ1-2
V: TRBV5-6
DNA: TGTGCCAGCAGCTACAGAACCACGGACAGGACTAACTATGGCTACACCTTC
CDR3: CASSYRTTDRTNYGYTF

D: NA
J: TRBJ2-4
V: TRBV5-1
DNA: TGCGCCAGCAGCTTGGAGGGGGGGGTCGAAAACATTCAGTACTTC
CDR3: CASSLEGGVENIQYF

D: NA
J: TRBJ1-5
V: TRBV2
DNA: TGTGCCAGCACCCCGGGACTGGGCAATCAGCCCCAGCATTTT
CDR3: CASTPGLGNQPQHF

D: TRBD2
J: TRBJ2-7
V: TRBV25-1
DNA: TGTGCCAGCAGTGACCCTCGTGGGCTAGCGGGGCAGTACGAGCAGTACTTC
CDR3: CASSDPRGLAGQYEQYF

D: TRBD1
J: TRBJ1-5
V: TRBV7-9
DNA: TGTGCCAGCAGCTTGACAGGGTCTAATCAGCCCCAGCATTTT
CDR3: CASSLTGSNQPQHF

D: TRBD1
J: TRBJ2-7
V: TRBV5-1
DNA: TGCGCCAGCAGGGCCGAGACAGGGGGCTCCTACGAGCAGTACTTC
CDR3: CASRAETGGSYEQYF

D: NA
J: TRBJ2-7
V: TRBV19
DNA: TGTGCCAGTAGTATACGATCGGAGCGGACCTTCTACGAGCAGTACTTC
CDR3: CASSIRSERTFYEQYF

D: TRBD1
J: TRBJ2-1
V: TRBV7-9
DNA: TGTGCCAGCAGCTTAGGGACTGGACAGGGGGCCAACAATGAGCAGTTCTTC
CDR3: CASSLGTGQGANNEQFF

D: NA
J: TRBJ2-1
V: TRBV6-5
DNA: TGTGCCAGTCGGGGGTCGAGCTCCTACAATGAGCAGTTCTTC
CDR3: CASRGSSSYNEQFF

D: TRBD2
J: TRBJ2-1
V: TRBV7-8
DNA: TGTGCCAGCAGCCGGGGACTAGCGGGAGGTAATGAGCAGTTCTTC
CDR3: CASSRGLAGGNEQFF

D: NA
J: TRBJ2-3
V: TRBV11-3
DNA: TGTGCCAGCGGGCGCGACGGCACAGATACGCAGTATTTT
CDR3: CASGRDGTDTQYF

D: NA
J: TRBJ1-1
V: TRBV11-3
DNA: TGTGCCAGCAGCCTGGGACAAGTAAACACTGAAGCTTTCTTT
CDR3: CASSLGQVNTEAFF

D: TRBD1
J: TRBJ1-4
V: TRBV5-5
DNA: TGTGCCAGCAGCTCGCACTTAACAGGGGGGTCCGTAGCTAATGAAAAACTGTTTTTT
CDR3: CASSSHLTGGSVANEKLFF

D: TRBD1
J: TRBJ1-5
V: TRBV10-3
DNA: TGTGCCATCAGTGGGACAGGAAATAATCAGCCCCAGCATTTT
CDR3: CAISGTGNNQPQHF

D: NA
J: TRBJ1-1
V: TRBV21-1
DNA: TGTGCCAGCAGCAAAGGAGGGAAAAAGACTGAAGCTTTCTTT
CDR3: CASSKGGKKTEAFF

D: TRBD1
J: TRBJ1-2
V: TRBV5-4
DNA: TGTGCCAGCAAGGACAGGGGCCTTACCTCCTATGGCTACACCTTC
CDR3: CASKDRGLTSYGYTF

D: TRBD2
J: TRBJ2-7
V: TRBV19
DNA: TGTGCCAGTAGTAGTCCTAGCGGGGGCGCCTACGAGCAGTACTTC
CDR3: CASSSPSGGAYEQYF

D: NA
J: TRBJ1-2
V: TRBV5-4
DNA: TGTGCCAGCTCTGGCGGGATGTCTTATGGCTACACCTTC
CDR3: CASSGGMSYGYTF

D: TRBD2
J: TRBJ2-7
V: TRBV18
DNA: TGTGCCAGCTCACGGGGGACTAGCGAAGACTACGAGCAGTACTTC
CDR3: CASSRGTSEDYEQYF

D: TRBD1
J: TRBJ1-5
V: TRBV19
DNA: TGTGCCAGTAGTATAGGTGGGACAGGGAATCAGCCCCAGCATTTT
CDR3: CASSIGGTGNQPQHF

D: NA
J: TRBJ1-6
V: TRBV7-9
DNA: TGTGCCAGCAGCTTAGGCGGTTCACCCCTCCACTTT
CDR3: CASSLGGSPLHF

D: NA
J: TRBJ2-1
V: TRBV7-6
DNA: TGTGCCAGCAGCTTACCGTCCAGCTACAATGAGCAGTTCTTC
CDR3: CASSLPSSYNEQFF

D: TRBD2
J: TRBJ2-7
V: TRBV2
DNA: TGTGCCAGCAGTACCGGGACTAAATTCGACGAGCAGTACTTC
CDR3: CASSTGTKFDEQYF

D: NA
J: TRBJ2-3
V: TRBV4-2
DNA: TGTGCCAGCAGCCCGCACCTAGGGGGTACGACAGATACGCAGTATTTT
CDR3: CASSPHLGGTTDTQYF

D: NA
J: TRBJ2-5
V: TRBV11-1
DNA: TGTGCCAGCAGCTTAGAGGGGGATGTTGGGGAGACCCAGTACTTC
CDR3: CASSLEGDVGETQYF

D: NA
J: TRBJ2-3
V: TRBV9
DNA: TGTGCCAGCAGCGGCGACGATAAGGGAGGGGGTCTAAGCACAGATACGCAGTATTTT
CDR3: CASSGDDKGGGLSTDTQYF

D: NA
J: TRBJ1-5
V: TRBV30
DNA: TGTGCCTGGAACTTTGGGGGGGAACAGCCCCAGCATTTT
CDR3: CAWNFGGEQPQHF

D: NA
J: TRBJ1-3
V: TRBV6-9
DNA: TGTGCCAGCAGTTACCCCCTATGGGGGGGCGCGCCGGGAAACACCATATATTTT
CDR3: CASSYPLWGGAPGNTIYF

D: NA
J: TRBJ1-4
V: TRBV2
DNA: TGTGCCAGCAGTGACGACCCGGGGATGGATGAAAAACTGTTTTTT
CDR3: CASSDDPGMDEKLFF

D: NA
J: TRBJ2-1
V: TRBV5-3
DNA: TGTGCCAGATGGGGAGGGGGGAGTGCTATTTTTTACAATGAGCAGTTCTTC
CDR3: CARWGGGSAIFYNEQFF

D: NA
J: TRBJ2-1
V: TRBV6-6
DNA: TGTGCCAGCAGCCGGGACCGGACAGTCAATGAGCAGTTCTTC
CDR3: CASSRDRTVNEQFF

D: NA
J: TRBJ1-1
V: TRBV7-2
DNA: TGTGCCAGCAGCACCTCAAACCTCGGAGCTTTCTTT
CDR3: CASSTSNLGAFF

D: NA
J: TRBJ1-1
V: TRBV29-1
DNA: TGCAGCGTAAGGCGGGGCCCCTATGAAGCTTTCTTT
CDR3: CSVRRGPYEAFF

D: NA
J: TRBJ1-2
V: TRBV4-3
DNA: TGCGCCAGCAGCCCGGGGTTTGCCTATGGCTACACCTTC
CDR3: CASSPGFAYGYTF

D: NA
J: TRBJ1-1
V: TRBV7-2
DNA: TGTGCCAGCAGCTTTGGCGCAGGTCTGGGACTTGAAGCTTTCTTT
CDR3: CASSFGAGLGLEAFF